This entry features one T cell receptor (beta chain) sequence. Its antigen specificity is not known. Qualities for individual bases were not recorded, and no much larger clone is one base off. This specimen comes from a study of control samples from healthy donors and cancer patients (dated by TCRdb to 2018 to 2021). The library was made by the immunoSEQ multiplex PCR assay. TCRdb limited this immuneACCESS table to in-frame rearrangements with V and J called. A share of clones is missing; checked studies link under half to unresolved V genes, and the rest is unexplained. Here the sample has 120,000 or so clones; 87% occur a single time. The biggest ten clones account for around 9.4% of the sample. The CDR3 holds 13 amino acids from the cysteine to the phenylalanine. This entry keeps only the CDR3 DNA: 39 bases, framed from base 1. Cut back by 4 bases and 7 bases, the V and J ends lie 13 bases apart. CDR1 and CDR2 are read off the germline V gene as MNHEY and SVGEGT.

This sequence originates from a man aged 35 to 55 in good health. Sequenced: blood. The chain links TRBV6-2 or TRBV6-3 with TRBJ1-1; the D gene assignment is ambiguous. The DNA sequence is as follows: TGTGCCAGCAGTTCTCCCGTCCCCCTTGAAGCTTTCTTT. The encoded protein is CASSSPVPLEAFF.